This TCR beta chain emerged from a study of T cells in Graves' hyperthyroidism and ophthalmopathy. Researchers amplified the TCR beta CDR3 regions from RNA transcripts. The HTBI set primed first-round TCR CDR3 RT-PCR. TCRdb reanalysed the multiplex PCR reads using MiXCR and keeps one entry per CDR3 protein. The repertoire holds about 420,000 distinct CDR3 sequences, with more than 15% as singletons. As for this clonotype: What it binds is not known.

From germline, CDR1 is MNHEY and CDR2 SMNVEV (reference sequence). The CDR3 is 14 residues long. V was pared by 8 bases and J by 3 bases, with 4 bases of the junction left unmatched. Participants, patients aged 18 to 65, had newly diagnosed hyperthyroidism with a duration under 2 months. This sample holds PBMCs from approximately 9 ml fresh peripheral blood. Overall study results and limits: Ophthalmopathy, as predicted by the model, came a median roughly 6.5 months after the prediction.

The origin of this receptor is a woman between 18 and 29 years old with Graves' hyperthyroidism. The rearrangement joins TRBV27 to TRBJ2-5, with 12 bases fitting TRBD2. Source material: blood. The CDR3 protein is CASGWTSGKETQYF. The CDR3 DNA is TGTGCCAGCGGGTGGACTAGCGGGAAAGAGACCCAGTACTTC.